This paragraph covers one T cell receptor (beta chain) sequence. The antigen is not known. The assay was immunoSEQ multiplex PCR, and TCRdb's table has in-frame clones only and misses some. Of about 360,000 clones in the sample, 75% to 90% were seen once. CDR3 length: 16 residues. Germline CDR1 and CDR2: SGHRS and YFSETQ. V was clipped by 4 bases and J by 3 bases, with 17 bases between them. The data derive from a study of cytomegalovirus exposure and HLA in healthy donors. Overall study results and limits: A subsequent analysis found that TCR clusters from the first cohort also tended to co-occur in the approximately 110 validation repertoires, with under 95% of cluster scores above 0.

The chain is built from TRBV5-1 and TRBJ1-3; D perhaps matches TRBD1 (5 bases). The sample was PBMCs. The sequence was obtained from a woman aged 18-29 years in good health and CMV-seronegative. The CDR3 sequence: CASSVTVPRNGNTIYF. CDR3 nucleotides: TGCGCCAGCAGCGTGACAGTTCCGAGAAATGGAAACACCATATATTTT.